This is a list of T cell receptor beta chains from one sample in a study of cytomegalovirus exposure and HLA in healthy donors. The repertoire was sequenced with immunoSEQ multiplex PCR; TCRdb's copy has only in-frame clones and lacks some. The sample contains 150,000 or so clones, approximately 70% of which appear only once. Sequencing used PBMCs. The receptors shown here come from a man aged 35 to 55 in good health and CMV-seropositive. CDR3s include the opening cysteine and the closing phenylalanine or tryptophan. A D gene is named only where the DNA matches it firmly. Clone size, where shown, is once, few, many, or a class for clones that have expanded.

V	J	D	size	length	DNA	CDR3
TRBV6-1	TRBJ1-1	NA	NA	13	TGTGCCAGCGAACTGTACAGGAACACTGAAGCTTTCTTT	CASELYRNTEAFF
TRBV19	TRBJ1-2	NA	NA	14	TGTGCCAGTAGCTCGGACAGTGGAAACTATGGCTACACCTTC	CASSSDSGNYGYTF
TRBV4-3	TRBJ1-6	NA	once	15	TGCGCCAGCAGCCAAGGTCGGGGTTTTTATTCACCCCTCCACTTT	CASSQGRGFYSPLHF
TRBV6-5	TRBJ2-1	NA	NA	14	TGTGCCAGCAGTTACTCGACCAGGTACAATGAGCAGTTCTTC	CASSYSTRYNEQFF
TRBV27	TRBJ2-2	NA	NA	13	TGTGCCAGTTACAGGGTTGACACCGGGGAGCTGTTTTTT	CASYRVDTGELFF
TRBV6-5	TRBJ1-4	NA	NA	14	TGTGCCAGCAGTCGTCGGGGGGTTGATGAAAAACTGTTTTTT	CASSRRGVDEKLFF
TRBV11-2	TRBJ1-1	NA	NA	15	TGTGCCAGCAGATTAGCGGGGGGGCCTTCCACTGAAGCTTTCTTT	CASRLAGGPSTEAFF
TRBV2	TRBJ1-5	NA	NA	15	TGTGCCAGCAGGCCCCTAAGGAGGAGCAATCAGCCCCAGCATTTT	CASRPLRRSNQPQHF
TRBV19	TRBJ1-3	TRBD1	NA	17	TGTGCCAGTAGTATAATGGACAGGTTTCTCTCTGGAAACACCATATATTTT	CASSIMDRFLSGNTIYF
TRBV11-2	TRBJ2-2	NA	NA	14	TGTGCCAGCAGTCCTCAGGGGTTCGGCGGGGAGCTGTTTTTT	CASSPQGFGGELFF
TRBV5-4	TRBJ2-5	TRBD1	NA	15	TGTGCCAGCAGCTTCGCAGGGGACAGGGGACAGACCCAGTACTTC	CASSFAGDRGQTQYF
TRBV4-3	TRBJ2-7	NA	NA	17	TGCGCCAGCAGCCAAGACATCTTCCTAGATTTCTCCTACGAGCAGTACTTC	CASSQDIFLDFSYEQYF
TRBV5-1	TRBJ1-5	NA	NA	15	TGCGCCAGCAGCTTGGAGCAGGTTAGCAATCAGCCCCAGCATTTT	CASSLEQVSNQPQHF
TRBV5-6	TRBJ1-6	NA	NA	15	TGTGCCAGCAGCTTGGTTTCCGGGCAGGGATCACCCCTCCACTTT	CASSLVSGQGSPLHF
TRBV4-3	TRBJ1-3	NA	once	15	TGCGCCAGCAGCCAGGAGACTAGTTCTGGAAACACCATATATTTT	CASSQETSSGNTIYF
TRBV7-9	TRBJ1-1	TRBD1	NA	14	TGTGCCAGCAGCCCTCGGACAGGGCGGAGTGAAGCTTTCTTT	CASSPRTGRSEAFF
TRBV6-5	TRBJ2-3	NA	few	15	TGTGCCAGCACCCCTCAGGGATCACGCACAGATACGCAGTATTTT	CASTPQGSRTDTQYF
TRBV7-3	TRBJ2-3	NA	once	15	TGTGCCAGCAGCCCTACCGGGACAACAAAAGATACGCAGTATTTT	CASSPTGTTKDTQYF
TRBV6-6	TRBJ2-7	TRBD1	hyperexpanded	15	TGTGCCAGCAGTTACTTGGGACAGGGGGGACACGAGCAGTACTTC	CASSYLGQGGHEQYF
TRBV10-3	TRBJ2-2	NA	NA	13	TGTGCCATCAGGCAGGAGGCCACCGGGGAGCTGTTTTTT	CAIRQEATGELFF
TRBV5-4	TRBJ2-7	TRBD2	once	16	TGTGCCAGCAGCTCCCCCGGGGCGGGGGGATCGTACGAGCAGTACTTC	CASSSPGAGGSYEQYF
TRBV19	TRBJ1-4	NA	NA	14	TGTGCCAGTAGTGCGACAGCAACTAATGAAAAACTGTTTTTT	CASSATATNEKLFF
TRBV5-1	TRBJ1-5	TRBD1	NA	13	TGCGCCAGCAGCTTGGGGGGGACAGGGGAGTTGCATTTT	CASSLGGTGELHF
TRBV10-3	TRBJ1-1	TRBD1	NA	13	TGTGCCATCAGTCAGGGGGGAAACACTGAAGCTTTCTTT	CAISQGGNTEAFF
TRBV5-6	TRBJ1-4	TRBD1	NA	17	TGTGCCAGCAGCTTCGGAGTCTCCGGGACAGGGAATGAAAAACTGTTTTTT	CASSFGVSGTGNEKLFF
TRBV29-1	TRBJ2-3	TRBD2	NA	14	TGCAGCGTGGGGACTAGCGGGTACACAGATACGCAGTATTTT	CSVGTSGYTDTQYF
TRBV19	TRBJ2-3	NA	NA	15	TGTGCCAGTAGTATAGCGAGGGAAAGGGCAGATACGCAGTATTTT	CASSIARERADTQYF
TRBV6-1	TRBJ2-7	TRBD1	NA	15	TGTGCCAGCAGGGGGGACAGGACAGGGCCCTACGAGCAGTACTTC	CASRGDRTGPYEQYF
TRBV7-6	TRBJ2-3	TRBD2	NA	14	TGTGCCAGCAGCTTCCGGGGGGGCTTCGATACGCAGTATTTT	CASSFRGGFDTQYF
TRBV19	TRBJ2-1	NA	few	14	TGTGCCAGTAGTATCCAGGGGAATATGAATGAGCAGTTCTTC	CASSIQGNMNEQFF
TRBV20-1	TRBJ2-5	TRBD1	NA	11	TGCAGTGGACAGGGTCGGGAGACCCAGTACTTC	CSGQGRETQYF
TRBV6-6	TRBJ1-6	NA	once	15	TGTGCCAGCAGTTACTTACAGGGTGCTAATTCACCCCTCCACTTT	CASSYLQGANSPLHF
TRBV18	TRBJ1-1	NA	NA	12	TGTGCCAGCTCTCAACAGGGCGCTGAAGCTTTCTTT	CASSQQGAEAFF
TRBV29-1	TRBJ1-2	NA	NA	13	TGCAGCGTTGATATCTCCAGGAACTATGGCTACACCTTC	CSVDISRNYGYTF
TRBV5-1	TRBJ2-7	TRBD1	NA	15	TGCGCCAGCAGCCTGCGGACAGGTAGCTCCTACGAGCAGTACTTC	CASSLRTGSSYEQYF
TRBV7-9	TRBJ2-5	TRBD1	NA	15	TGTGCCAGCAGCCCCGGGACAGGGATTGATGAGACCCAGTACTTC	CASSPGTGIDETQYF
TRBV5-1	TRBJ2-1	NA	NA	14	TGCGCCAGCAGCCCGGCCGGGGGCTACAATGAGCAGTTCTTC	CASSPAGGYNEQFF
TRBV6-5	TRBJ2-1	TRBD2	NA	15	TGTGCCAGCAGGGCCAGCGGGGGGCCGCGGGGGGAGCAGTTCTTC	CASRASGGPRGEQFF
TRBV7-7	TRBJ1-6	TRBD1	NA	18	TGTGCTAGCAGCTCACGAGGACGGACAGGGTGGTATAATTCACCCCTCCACTTT	CASSSRGRTGWYNSPLHF
TRBV6-1	TRBJ2-6	TRBD1	NA	13	TGTGCCAGCACCCCAGGGGGAACCAACGTCCTGACTTTC	CASTPGGTNVLTF
TRBV7-2	TRBJ2-3	NA	NA	14	TGTGCCAGCAGCCTAGAGCAGGGCACAGATACGCAGTATTTT	CASSLEQGTDTQYF
TRBV7-9	TRBJ2-3	TRBD1	NA	15	TGTGCCAGCGGTGGGTACAGGGGCCACACAGATACGCAGTATTTT	CASGGYRGHTDTQYF
TRBV6-5	TRBJ1-2	TRBD1	few	15	TGTGCCAGCAGCGCTCCAGGGGGCCCCCTAAATGGCTACACCTTC	CASSAPGGPLNGYTF
TRBV27	TRBJ1-2	TRBD1	NA	15	TGTGCCAGCAGTTCCGGGACAGGGATTGGCTATGGCTACACCTTC	CASSSGTGIGYGYTF
TRBV5-1	TRBJ2-5	TRBD1	NA	14	TGCGCCAGCGCGAGACAGGGAACTGGGGAGACCCAGTACTTC	CASARQGTGETQYF
TRBV7-2	TRBJ1-4	TRBD1	NA	16	TGTGCCAGCAGCCCCGGACAGGGCGCAACTAATGAAAAACTGTTTTTT	CASSPGQGATNEKLFF
TRBV9	TRBJ1-4	TRBD1	NA	15	TGTGCCAGCAGCGGTAACAGGGGGAATAATGAAAAACTGTTTTTT	CASSGNRGNNEKLFF
TRBV25-1	TRBJ1-2	NA	once	13	TGTGCCAGCAGTGAGGCAGACAGTAATGGCTACACCTTC	CASSEADSNGYTF
TRBV14	TRBJ1-2	TRBD1	once	14	TGTGCCAGCAGCCACCGCGGACAGGGGCCAGAGTACACCTTC	CASSHRGQGPEYTF
TRBV9	TRBJ2-7	NA	NA	12	TGTGCCAGCAGCCCAGGCACCTACGAGCAGTACTTC	CASSPGTYEQYF
TRBV5-1	TRBJ2-2	NA	once	16	TGCGCCAGCAGCTTGTCGTGGACAACGAACACCGGGGAGCTGTTTTTT	CASSLSWTTNTGELFF
TRBV29-1	TRBJ2-7	NA	NA	12	TGCAGCGTTGATACCGACAGCTACGAGCAGTACTTC	CSVDTDSYEQYF
TRBV7-2	TRBJ2-7	NA	NA	15	TGTGCCAGCAGCTTCATTGTTGGAGGGCGTTACGAGCAGTACTTC	CASSFIVGGRYEQYF
TRBV7-9	TRBJ2-5	NA	few	13	TGTGCCAGCAGCCTGGGGGGGCCAGAGACCCAGTACTTC	CASSLGGPETQYF
TRBV28	TRBJ1-3	TRBD1	NA	17	TGTGCCAGCAGGGATAGACAGGGGCCCTATTCTGGAAACACCATATATTTT	CASRDRQGPYSGNTIYF